Described below is a single T cell receptor beta chain sequence and its context. Its antigen is not yet known. The input lacks base qualities; no much larger clone sits a single base away. For repertoire sequencing, TCR beta CDR3 regions were amplified from RNA transcripts. The first round was an RT-PCR using HTBI primers with the Qiagen OneStep RT-PCR kit, and this first round was followed by a second-round multiplex PCR, then size selection and purification. Libraries were sequenced on an Illumina HiSeq2000 using paired-end 100 bp reads. From the authors' description of their analysis: SOAPnuke was used for read processing, and reads with adapters, uncalled bases, a mean Phred below 15, or no exact constant-primer or identifier match were discarded. COPE v1.2.5 was used to merge high-quality paired reads. Each unique nucleotide sequence was defined as a clonotype, and clonotypes were aligned to IMGT TRB V, D and J references with MiTCR v1.1. Only V-J combinations with frequency above 0.0001 were analysed, covering around 99% of repertoires. For each V-J combination, a TCR clonal expansion and chaos score was defined as the ratio of F50 clonal expansion to chaos observed in the TCRdist matrix. Welch's t-statistics and random forest were used to narrow the features down to about twelve V-J combinations, which were then fed into a naive Bayes classifier. The similarity between thyroid and blood repertoires was quantified using the Morisita-Horn index. The public reads were quality trimmed at Q25 with fastp and then assembled into clones with MiXCR by TCRdb, keeping productive beta chains. Each CDR3 protein gets just one entry, which takes the most common genes and DNA from the rows behind it. The V and J calls were not made by the authors but by TCRdb's processing. This sample comprises about 210,000 distinct CDR3 sequences, around 28% of them detected only once. Over 7.5% of the sample lies in the top ten.

This entry is derived from a study of Graves' ophthalmopathy and Graves' hyperthyroidism (dated by TCRdb to between 2017 and 2018). In the study overall: Peripheral blood samples were taken at the time of initial diagnosis, before any treatment was given. Once sampling was done, hyperthyroidism patients were given methimazole at a starting dose of 30 mg daily, while ophthalmopathy patients were given high-dose intravenous methylprednisolone. For training and testing, the 100 or so patients in the discovery cohort were randomly divided in a 7:3 ratio. In a handful of hyperthyroidism patients, the T-cell repertoires found in thyroid tissue were compared with those found in blood. TCR beta repertoire signatures were used to distinguish Graves' ophthalmopathy from Graves' hyperthyroidism and to predict progression to ophthalmopathy. In total, around 130 blood samples were TCR-sequenced: some 43 ophthalmopathy, under 85 hyperthyroidism and approximately 17 hyperthyroidism-to-ophthalmopathy patients. An independent validation cohort was composed of about 20 hyperthyroidism patients and around 16 patients who later progressed from hyperthyroidism to ophthalmopathy. To explore V-J signatures that distinguish ophthalmopathy from hyperthyroidism, a discovery set of about a hundred patients was enrolled, made up of 43 with ophthalmopathy and 55 to 65 with stable hyperthyroidism. Study-level results and caveats: No statistical method was used to set the sample size in advance, and the investigators knew which group each participant was assigned to. The 13-signature model separated ophthalmopathy from stable hyperthyroidism with approximately 90% sensitivity and around 84% specificity in cross-validation, and 80%/75% in the test set. Most expanded thyroid clonotypes with a frequency above 0.001 also appeared in blood, which suggests that blood repertoires may reflect the immune response in the thyroid. In validation, the model predicted ophthalmopathy progression with less than 71% sensitivity and around 72% specificity; eleven to twelve predicted patients were CT-confirmed with GO in a median of about 7.1 months.

Based on the germline V gene, the CDR1 and CDR2 sequences are MNHEY and SVGEGT. The CDR3 runs 16 amino acids, cysteine and phenylalanine included. CDR3 DNA only is kept here, 48 bases in frame from base 1. Unmatched junction bases come to 8, with V trimmed by 0 bases and J by 7 bases. The ophthalmopathy patients had moderately to severely active disease, with a Clinical Activity Score of 3 or higher, a NOSPECS grade of 4 or higher, and a disease duration of less than 3 months. Patients with other autoimmune diseases, uncontrolled infections, pregnancy or lactation were excluded. Clinical symptoms, serum thyroxine, TRAb, thyroid ultrasound and orbital computed tomography formed the basis of the diagnosis. Ficoll-Paque density gradient centrifugation was used to isolate PBMCs from approximately 11 ml of fresh peripheral blood. Trizol reagent was used to extract the total RNA, and its quality was then checked on an Agilent 2100 Bioanalyzer.

This sequence was found in a man aged 45-65 years with Graves' ophthalmopathy. Donor details come from another sample of the same person, matched by shared clones. Material for sequencing was peripheral blood. This sequence uses TRBV6-2 or TRBV6-3 and TRBJ2-7, and 11 bases in between align with TRBD2. This receptor carries the CDR3 CASSYSTGTSGREQYF. In nucleotides, the sequence is TGTGCCAGCAGTTACTCGACTGGTACTAGCGGGAGAGAGCAGTACTTC.